A selection of T cell receptor beta chains follows, all from one sample in a study of blood T cell repertoires in COVID-19. This table comes from immunoSEQ multiplex PCR, and its TCRdb copy is limited to in-frame clones, with some not included. The sample records roughly 200,000 clones, approximately 80% being singletons. The sample taken for sequencing was peripheral blood. These receptor sequences come from a woman older than 75 with COVID-19, enrolled during active disease. Each CDR3 is given with its conserved first and last residue. Fields, in order: V gene, D gene, clone size, J gene, CDR3 DNA, CDR3 protein. D genes are given only for firm matches. Rows may omit the clone size; those that give it use once, few, many or a size class.

TRBV5-4	-	-	TRBJ2-1	TGTGCCAGCAGCCCCACGTCGGCCTACAATGAGCAGTTCTTC	CASSPTSAYNEQFF
TRBV5-1	TRBD1	few	TRBJ1-1	TGCGCCAGCAGCTTACTACAGGGGGCAACTGAAGCTTTCTTT	CASSLLQGATEAFF
TRBV7-9	TRBD1	-	TRBJ2-7	TGTGCCAGCAGCCTAGGGACAGGGAACTACGAGCAGTACTTC	CASSLGTGNYEQYF
TRBV27	-	-	TRBJ2-7	TGTGCCAGCAGTTTATACTCGGGGGTTACAGATTCCTACGAGCAGTACTTC	CASSLYSGVTDSYEQYF
TRBV10-2	-	-	TRBJ1-2	TGCGCCAGCAAGGCGGGGACCTTAACCAGCTATGGCTACACCTTC	CASKAGTLTSYGYTF
TRBV5-1	TRBD1	-	TRBJ2-7	TGCGCCAGCAGCCCCGGACAGGGGGCAGGCGAGCAGTACTTC	CASSPGQGAGEQYF
TRBV12-3/TRBV12-4	TRBD1	-	TRBJ1-2	TGTGCCAGCAGCACGACAGGGTATGGCTACACCTTC	CASSTTGYGYTF
TRBV6-5	TRBD1	-	TRBJ1-5	TGTGCCAGCAGTAACTTGGGACAGGGCACGCAGCCCCAGCATTTT	CASSNLGQGTQPQHF
TRBV19	TRBD1	once	TRBJ2-1	TGTGCCAGTAGGAAACAGGGGTTGGACAATGAGCAGTTCTTC	CASRKQGLDNEQFF
TRBV7-3	TRBD2	-	TRBJ2-1	TGTGCCAGCAGCTTAATAGCGGGAGCTAACGAGCAGTTCTTC	CASSLIAGANEQFF